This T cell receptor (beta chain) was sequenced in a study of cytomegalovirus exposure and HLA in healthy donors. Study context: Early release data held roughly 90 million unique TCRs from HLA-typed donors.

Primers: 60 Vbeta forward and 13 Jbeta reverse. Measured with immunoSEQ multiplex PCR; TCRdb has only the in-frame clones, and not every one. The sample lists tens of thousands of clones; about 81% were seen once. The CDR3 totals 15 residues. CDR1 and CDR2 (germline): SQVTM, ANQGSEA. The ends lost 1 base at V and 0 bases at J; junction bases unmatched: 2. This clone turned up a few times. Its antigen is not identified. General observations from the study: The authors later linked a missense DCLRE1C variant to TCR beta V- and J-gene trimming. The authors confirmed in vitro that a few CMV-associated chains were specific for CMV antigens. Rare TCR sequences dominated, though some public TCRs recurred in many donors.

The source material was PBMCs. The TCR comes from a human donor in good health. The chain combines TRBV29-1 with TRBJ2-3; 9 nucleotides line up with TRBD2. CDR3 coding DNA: TGCAGCGTTGAAGGGGCGGGGGGGAGCACAGATACGCAGTATTTT. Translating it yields CSVEGAGGSTDTQYF.